The 2 T cell receptor beta chains below were found in one sample sequenced in a study of blood T cell repertoires in COVID-19. Sequencing used immunoSEQ multiplex PCR; TCRdb keeps in-frame clones, though not all of them. The table shows around 250,000 clones, with about 81% occurring only once. The sample taken for sequencing was PBMCs or T cells enriched from blood (not recorded which). The receptors were gathered from a man younger than 40 with acute COVID-19.

The sample holds a few counts of this clone. This rearrangement joins TRBV7-6 to TRBJ2-7; D is unclear. V was pared by 1 base and J by 6 bases, with 10 bases between. Germline CDR1 is SGHVS and CDR2 is FNYEAQ. This CDR3 is built from 13 residues. CDR3 residues: CASSLERSGEQYV. CDR3 nucleotide sequence: TGTGCCAGCAGCTTAGAGAGGAGTGGCGAGCAGTACGTC.

As concerns this clone: Its ends do not fully match the called genes, so a read error is possible. The chain joins TRBV5-1 to TRBJ1-2; 11 nucleotides align to TRBD1. Germline loops: CDR1 SGHRS, CDR2 YFSETQ. This CDR3 is 15 amino acids long. This CDR3 is CASSPLDRGHYGYTF. The DNA of the CDR3 is TGTGCCAGCAGCCCATTGGACAGGGGGCATTATGGCTACACCTTC.